This paragraph reports one T cell receptor beta chain. What it recognizes is unknown. The data originate from a study of T cell responses to AZD1222 COVID-19 vaccine. Overall study: Recipients boosted at about 4 weeks or about 12 weeks are pooled.

Study-wide points: Researchers report vaccine-associated CD4 TCRs spanning spike, with dominance at 160-218 and 743-854. Donors, mostly white British, included more females; clonal diversity was possibly underestimated. The study identified only five to seven AZD1222 recipients as seropositive at baseline.

Method: immunoSEQ multiplex PCR; TCRdb's copy keeps in-frame clones and lacks some. This table has around 110,000 clones, 85% to 95% appearing once. CDR1 is MNHEY and CDR2 is SVGAGI in the germline V gene. There are 13 residues in the CDR3. V gave up 6 bases and J gave up 3 bases, with 11 bases separating them. This sequence was found in an adult in good health. The source material was peripheral blood, sampled on day 0 of AZD1222 vaccination. The chain is built from TRBV6-5 and TRBJ1-1; TRBD1 is a possible D gene (5 bases). In nucleotides, the CDR3 is TGTGCCAGCAGCGAGGACACTTACACTGAAGCTTTCTTT. Translating it yields CASSEDTYTEAFF.